This entry describes one TCR beta chain. V was shortened by 0 bases and J by 5 bases, with 5 bases between the two germline ends. CDR1 is GTSNPN and CDR2 is SVGIG in the germline V gene (reference sequence). This CDR3 region has 11 residues. This sample was taken from a study of blood T cell repertoires in COVID-19. Those who participated ranged in age from roughly 18 to 100 years and resided in about two dozen US areas. Within 2 weeks of study entry, exposed participants had contacted a PCR-confirmed or clinician-diagnosed COVID-19 case. Authors' data handling: Estimated nucleated cell counts came from reference gene primer amplification. The table came from immunoSEQ multiplex PCR; TCRdb's copy has only in-frame clones and leaves some out. The DNA was the basis for D and trimming; V, J and clone size are from that table. The sample contains 430,000 or so clones, more than 70% of which appear only once.

The chain carries TRBV30 and TRBJ2-7, with D unresolved. The sequenced sample consisted of PBMCs or T cells enriched from blood (not recorded which). This clonotype was obtained from a woman aged 18-35 years who had been exposed to COVID-19. The CDR3 coding sequence is TGTGCCTGGAGTGTACTCCACGAGCAGTACTTC. It yields the protein CAWSVLHEQYF.